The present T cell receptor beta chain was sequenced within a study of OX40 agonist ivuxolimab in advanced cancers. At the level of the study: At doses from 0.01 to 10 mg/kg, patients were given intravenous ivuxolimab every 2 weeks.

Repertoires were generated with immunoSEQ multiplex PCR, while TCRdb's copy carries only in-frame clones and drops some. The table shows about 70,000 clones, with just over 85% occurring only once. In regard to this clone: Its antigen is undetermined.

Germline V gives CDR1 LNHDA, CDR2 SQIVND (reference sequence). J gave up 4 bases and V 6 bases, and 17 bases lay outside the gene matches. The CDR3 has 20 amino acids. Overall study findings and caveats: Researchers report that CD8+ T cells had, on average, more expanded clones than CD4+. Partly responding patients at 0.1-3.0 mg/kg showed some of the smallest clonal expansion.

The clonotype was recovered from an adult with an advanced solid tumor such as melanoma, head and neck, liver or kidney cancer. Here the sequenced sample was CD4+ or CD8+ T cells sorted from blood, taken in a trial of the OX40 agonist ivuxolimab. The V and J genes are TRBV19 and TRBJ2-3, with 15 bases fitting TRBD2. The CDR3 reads CASSTGLAGGKLRQADTQYF. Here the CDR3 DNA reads TGTGCCAGTAGCACAGGACTAGCGGGGGGGAAGCTGCGTCAGGCAGATACGCAGTATTTT.